The 24 T cell receptor beta chains below were found in one sample sequenced in a study of Ad26.COV2.S vaccination and SARS-CoV-2 variants. Generated by immunoSEQ multiplex PCR, the TCRdb table keeps only in-frame clones and is missing some. This sample has 350,000 to 500,000 clones, with roughly 88% found just once. Described treatment: approximately 18 received Ad26.COV2.S at low or high dose, single or two shots; about 5 received placebo; per-sample allocation not given. Collection of the samples took place on day 63 after the first injection of vaccine or placebo. The sequences come from peripheral blood, collected in a trial of Ad26.COV2.S vaccine versus placebo. These receptors came from a person between 18 and 59 years old who received the Ad26.COV2.S COVID-19 vaccine or a placebo.

V usage is TRBV7-2 and J usage is TRBJ1-5; D might be TRBD1 (6 bases). The CDR3 has 15 residues. Per the germline V gene, CDR1 is SGHTA and CDR2 is FQGNSA. V gave up 1 base and J gave up 3 bases, with 10 bases separating them. This CDR3 is CASSLEAGDNQPQHF. The DNA of the CDR3 is TGTGCCAGCAGCTTAGAGGCAGGGGACAATCAGCCCCAGCATTTT.

This chain links TRBV6-6 with TRBJ2-7; TRBD2 matches at 10 bases. The V gene's germline CDR1 is MNHNY and CDR2 SVGAGI (reference sequence). The CDR3 is 16 amino acids. V shed 2 bases and J 0 bases; nucleotides not matched to a gene: 4. CDR3 DNA: TGTGCCAGCAGTTACCTTCCTAGCGGGGGCTCCTACGAGCAGTACTTC. It codes for CASSYLPSGGSYEQYF.

Worth noting for this clone: The identical CDR3 is also encoded by other nucleotide sequences in the sample. V is TRBV5-1 and J is TRBJ2-7, with D uncertain. The germline V gene has CDR1 SGHRS and CDR2 YFSETQ. Trimming cost V 0 bases and J 4 bases, with 5 bases left between them. This CDR3 region has 12 residues. In nucleotides, the CDR3 is TGCGCCAGCAGCTTGGAGGGATACGAGCAGTACTTC. Amino acid sequence: CASSLEGYEQYF. The entire variable domain, with the rest obtained from reference TRBV5-1 and TRBJ2-7, is as follows: KAGVTQTPRYLIKTRGQQVTLSCSPISGHRSVSWYQQTPGQGLQFLFEYFSETQRNKGNFPGRFSGRQFSNSRSEMNVSTLELGDSALYLCASSLEGYEQYFGPGTRLTVT.

V is TRBV24-1 and J is TRBJ2-6; D unclear. The CDR3 consists of 14 residues. The germline V gene encodes CDR1 KGHDR and CDR2 SFDVKD. With 4 bases removed from V and 1 base from J, the gap between germline ends came to 4 bases. This CDR3 reads CATSETSGANVLTF. The CDR3, as DNA: TGTGCCACCAGTGAAACTTCTGGGGCCAACGTCCTGACTTTC.

V is TRBV25-1 and J is TRBJ2-1, with TRBD1 matching 7 bases. The V segment lost 4 bases and the J segment 0 bases; nucleotides outside the gene matches: 3. This CDR3 contains 15 residues. CDR1 MGHDK and CDR2 SYGVNS come from the germline V gene. The DNA of the CDR3 is TGTGCCAGCAGTGCCCGACAGGGCTCCTACAATGAGCAGTTCTTC. This translates into CASSARQGSYNEQFF.

The chain is built from TRBV27 and TRBJ2-3, with 7 bases fitting TRBD2. Germline loops: CDR1 MNHEY, CDR2 SMNVEV (reference sequence). The CDR3 is 18 amino acids. V lost 6 bases to trimming and J lost 0 bases; unmatched junction nucleotides: 15. CDR3 residues: CASRVSFGRIASTDTQYF. The DNA of the CDR3 is TGTGCCAGCAGAGTCTCTTTCGGGAGGATTGCTAGCACAGATACGCAGTATTTT.

The rearrangement uses TRBV2 and TRBJ2-7; no clear D. The CDR3 covers 17 residues. Between the trimmed V and J ends, which lost 1 base and 0 bases, there was a span of 16 bases. Germline V CDR1 and CDR2: SNHLY, FYNNEI. CDR3: CASSEDHPAEYSYEQYF. CDR3 sequence (DNA): TGTGCCAGCAGTGAAGATCACCCCGCAGAGTACTCCTACGAGCAGTACTTC.

The chain combines TRBV9 with TRBJ2-7; D ambiguous. V was clipped by 0 bases and J by 5 bases, with 9 bases between them. The CDR3 is 13 amino acids. Per the germline V gene, CDR1 is SGDLS and CDR2 is YYNGEE. The CDR3 DNA reads TGTGCCAGCAGCGTAGCAGCCGGACACGAGCAGTACTTC. Encoded protein: CASSVAAGHEQYF. Using reference TRBV9 and TRBJ2-7 for the parts outside the CDR3, the full variable domain is DSGVTQTPKHLITATGQRVTLRCSPRSGDLSVYWYQQSLDQGLQFLIQYYNGEERAKGNILERFSAQQFPDLHSELNLSSLELGDSALYFCASSVAAGHEQYFGPGTRLTVT.

The rearrangement joins TRBV28 to TRBJ1-2, with 8 bases lining up with TRBD1. Per the germline V gene, CDR1 is MDHEN and CDR2 is SYDVKM. The CDR3 is 14 residues long. V trimming: 3 bases; J trimming: 4 bases; junction bases outside the gene matches: 4. The CDR3 DNA is TGTGCCAGCAGTTTCACAGGGGGGCCCTATGGCTACACCTTC. Translated: CASSFTGGPYGYTF.

V usage is TRBV11-2 and J usage is TRBJ2-6; D perhaps matches TRBD1 (6 bases). CDR3 length: 19 residues. V lost 5 bases, J lost 2 bases, and 22 bases lay in between. Germline V gene sequence: CDR1 SGHAT, CDR2 FQNNGV. CDR3: CASSPLGRGKIAGANVLTF. CDR3 DNA sequence: TGTGCCAGCAGCCCCCTGGGCAGGGGTAAGATCGCTGGGGCCAACGTCCTGACTTTC.

The CDR3 here is CAWSGDSLYGYTF. The CDR3 coding sequence is TGTGCCTGGAGTGGGGACAGCCTCTATGGCTACACCTTC. This chain connects TRBV30 to TRBJ1-2; 7 positions agree with TRBD1. The CDR3 totals 13 residues. The V segment lost 1 base and the J segment 4 bases; nucleotides outside the gene matches: 3. Germline CDR1 reads GTSNPN; CDR2 reads SVGIG (reference sequence).

The chain is built from TRBV5-1 and TRBJ1-2; a possible D gene is TRBD1 (5 bases). In germline, CDR1 is SGHRS, CDR2 YFSETQ. V was pared by 4 bases and J by 3 bases, with 16 bases between. CDR3 length: 15 amino acids. The CDR3 nucleotides read TGCGCCAGCAGCGGGGACGGGGCCAGGCACTATGGCTACACCTTC. Translated: CASSGDGARHYGYTF.

This clone appeared a single time. The chain couples TRBV4-1 to TRBJ1-2, with 9 positions matching TRBD1. The V gene's germline CDR1 is MGHRA and CDR2 YSYEKL. The CDR3 is made up of 15 amino acids. The J segment lost 7 bases and the V segment lost 0 bases, leaving 6 bases of the junction unmatched. CDR3 amino acids: CASSQDRGTGTGYTF. The CDR3, as DNA: TGCGCCAGCAGCCAAGATAGGGGGACAGGGACTGGCTACACCTTC.

The chain joins TRBV28 to TRBJ2-7, with TRBD1 matching over 7 bases. The J segment lost 3 bases and the V segment lost 5 bases, leaving 10 bases of the junction unmatched. The CDR3 totals 15 residues. CDR1 and CDR2 (germline): MDHEN, SYDVKM. The DNA of the CDR3 is TGTGCCAGCAGTGCCCCGACAGGGTTTAACTACGAGCAGTACTTC. It specifies CASSAPTGFNYEQYF. Full variable domain (rest looked up from reference TRBV28 and TRBJ2-7): DVKVTQSSRYLVKRTGEKVFLECVQDMDHENMFWYRQDPGLGLRLIYFSYDVKMKEKGDIPEGYSVSREKKERFSLILESASTNQTSMYLCASSAPTGFNYEQYFGPGTRLTVT.

This chain uses TRBV19 with TRBJ2-2; D might be TRBD2 (5 bases). The ends were cut back, 0 bases at V and 0 bases at J, with 11 bases in the middle. The CDR3 runs to 17 residues. CDR1 LNHDA and CDR2 SQIVND come from the germline V gene (reference sequence). The CDR3 here is CASSIDRGSPNTGELFF. In DNA, the CDR3 is TGTGCCAGTAGTATAGATCGAGGGAGTCCGAACACCGGGGAGCTGTTTTTT.

This chain uses TRBV5-1 with TRBJ1-2; 7 bases are a match to TRBD1. Per the germline V gene, CDR1 is SGHRS and CDR2 is YFSETQ. The J segment lost 8 bases and the V segment lost 0 bases, leaving 10 bases of the junction unmatched. The CDR3 runs to 15 residues. The CDR3 region has the DNA TGCGCCAGCAGCTTGGCCCGGGACAGCCCTGACGGCTACACCTTC. This sequence encodes CASSLARDSPDGYTF.

The gene calls are TRBV3-1 (or the pseudogene TRBV3-2) and TRBJ2-6; D unresolved. V lost 0 bases, J lost 0 bases, and 0 bases lay in between. Germline loops: CDR1 LGHDT, CDR2 YNNKEL (reference sequence). There are 14 residues in the CDR3. CDR3: CASSQDSGANVLTF. CDR3 bases: TGTGCCAGCAGCCAAGACTCTGGGGCCAACGTCCTGACTTTC.

The chain carries TRBV7-6 and TRBJ2-1, with 12 nucleotides matching TRBD2. Germline V gives CDR1 SGHVS, CDR2 FNYEAQ. The CDR3 has 17 amino acids. J gave up 9 bases and V 5 bases, and 14 bases lay outside the gene matches. The CDR3 bases are TGTGCCAGCAGCCCGAGGACTAGCGGGAACTATCCCGGTGAGCAGTTCTTC. Amino acids: CASSPRTSGNYPGEQFF.

This chain connects TRBV13 to TRBJ2-7; 8 bases match TRBD2. V shed 5 bases, J shed 4 bases, and the junction held 7 bases outside the gene matches. The germline CDR1 and CDR2 sequences are PRHDT and FYEKMQ (reference sequence). The CDR3 is made up of 14 amino acids. Written as DNA, the CDR3 is TGTGCCAGCAGCCTCGGACTAGCAGCGTACGAGCAGTACTTC. Amino acids: CASSLGLAAYEQYF.

Turning to this clone: The same CDR3 arises from other DNA sequences in this sample as well. This rearrangement joins TRBV7-9 to TRBJ2-7; D is undetermined. The CDR3 length is 13 residues. The V end was cut by 3 bases, the J end by 1 base, with 7 bases between. The V gene's germline CDR1 is SEHNR and CDR2 FQNEAQ (reference sequence). CDR3 nucleotides: TGTGCCAGCAGCTTTGGGTCATCCTACGAGCAGTACTTC. Protein sequence: CASSFGSSYEQYF.

The V call is TRBV18, the J call TRBJ1-4; the D is unclear. Germline V CDR1 and CDR2: KGHSH, LQKENI. Trimming shortened V by 2 bases and J by 1 base, and 11 bases separated the two germline ends. The CDR3 extends over 16 amino acids. CDR3 sequence (DNA): TGTGCCAGCTCACCAGAAGTGAGACAAACTAATGAAAAACTGTTTTTT. Translating it yields CASSPEVRQTNEKLFF.

The V gene is TRBV9, the J gene TRBJ2-1; D is undetermined. Trimming took 2 bases from V and 5 from J, leaving 11 bases between them. CDR1 and CDR2 (germline): SGDLS, YYNGEE. This CDR3 is built from 14 residues. This CDR3 is CASSVVLGDNEQFF. The CDR3 bases are TGTGCCAGCAGCGTCGTCCTAGGCGACAATGAGCAGTTCTTC. The whole variable domain, filled in from reference TRBV9 and TRBJ2-1, reads DSGVTQTPKHLITATGQRVTLRCSPRSGDLSVYWYQQSLDQGLQFLIQYYNGEERAKGNILERFSAQQFPDLHSELNLSSLELGDSALYFCASSVVLGDNEQFFGPGTRLTVL.

The chain joins TRBV5-1 to TRBJ2-5; TRBD1 aligns across 8 bases. The CDR3 extends over 14 amino acids. Trimming took 4 bases from V and 5 from J; bases not matched to a gene: 7. The germline CDR1 and CDR2 sequences are SGHRS and YFSETQ. The CDR3 DNA follows: TGCGCCAGCAGCACAGGACAGGGCGTGGAGACCCAGTACTTC. This sequence encodes CASSTGQGVETQYF.

V and J are TRBV24-1 and TRBJ2-7, with D perhaps assigned TRBD1 or TRBD2 (5 bases each). Germline assignment: CDR1 KGHDR and CDR2 SFDVKD. There are 17 residues in the CDR3. Trimming cost V 2 bases and J 3 bases, with 19 bases left between them. The CDR3 region has the DNA TGTGCCACCAGTGATTCAGGACCCAGACGGGGCTACTACGAGCAGTACTTC. This sequence encodes CATSDSGPRRGYYEQYF.